The 6 T cell receptor beta chains given below trace back to one sample, sequenced in a study of T cell changes during pregnancy in multiple sclerosis. Measured with immunoSEQ multiplex PCR; TCRdb has only the in-frame clones, and not every one. The sample shows around 44,000 clones, 90% to 95% of them seen only once. This specimen consisted of CD8+ T cells from peripheral blood mononuclear cells, obtained in the third trimester of pregnancy. The receptors come from a female donor with multiple sclerosis, enrolled in a pregnancy study.

V and J are TRBV6-1 and TRBJ1-2; D is perhaps TRBD1 (6 bases). The germline V and J ends were trimmed by 1 base and 14 bases, with 14 bases remaining between them. The CDR3 runs to 12 residues. Per the germline V gene, CDR1 is MNHNS and CDR2 is SASEGT. Written as DNA, the CDR3 is TGTGCCAGCAGTGAAGTACGGGGGGCTCTAACCTTC. Translation: CASSEVRGALTF.

The rearrangement uses TRBV28 and TRBJ2-3; D possibly corresponds to TRBD2 (6 bases). CDR1 and CDR2 (germline): MDHEN, SYDVKM. This CDR3 is 14 amino acids long. The V and J ends lost 7 bases and 0 bases respectively, with 11 bases between them. CDR3: CASNVDYSTDTQYF. Written as DNA, the CDR3 is TGTGCCAGCAACGTGGACTACAGCACAGATACGCAGTATTTT.

This chain joins TRBV19 and TRBJ2-1, with TRBD2 identical over 9 bases. V was clipped by 5 bases and J by 7 bases; unmatched bases: 12. The length of the CDR3 is 16 residues. Germline V lookup: CDR1 LNHDA, CDR2 SQIVND (reference sequence). CDR3 DNA: TGTGCCAGTAGTCCCCGGAGTAGCGGGAGATGGAATGAGCAGTTCTTC. This codes for CASSPRSSGRWNEQFF.

The rearrangement uses TRBV7-9 and TRBJ2-7; TRBD1 is a possible D gene (6 bases). The CDR3 runs to 14 residues. Germline assignment: CDR1 SEHNR and CDR2 FQNEAQ (reference sequence). Between the trimmed V and J ends, which lost 5 bases and 2 bases, there was a span of 13 bases. The CDR3 DNA follows: TGTGCCAGCAGCCATGACAGGAGGACCTACGAGCAGTACTTC. This gives the protein CASSHDRRTYEQYF.

The V gene is TRBV11-2, the J gene TRBJ2-7; D is ambiguous. Germline CDR1 reads SGHAT; CDR2 reads FQNNGV. Trimming pared 7 bases from V and 6 bases from J, leaving 13 bases between. The CDR3 totals 12 residues. The DNA of the CDR3 is TGTGCCAGCACCCCGGTTCCGGGCGAGCAGTACTTC. Translation: CASTPVPGEQYF.

The chain links TRBV19 to TRBJ2-1; TRBD1 aligns across 11 bases. The CDR3 runs 15 residues. V lost 3 bases and J lost 6; bases outside the gene matches: 4. CDR1 is LNHDA, CDR2 SQIVND, per germline (reference sequence). CDR3 nucleotide sequence: TGTGCCAGTAGTATGGACAGGGGGCTTAGCAATGAGCAGTTCTTC. It specifies CASSMDRGLSNEQFF.